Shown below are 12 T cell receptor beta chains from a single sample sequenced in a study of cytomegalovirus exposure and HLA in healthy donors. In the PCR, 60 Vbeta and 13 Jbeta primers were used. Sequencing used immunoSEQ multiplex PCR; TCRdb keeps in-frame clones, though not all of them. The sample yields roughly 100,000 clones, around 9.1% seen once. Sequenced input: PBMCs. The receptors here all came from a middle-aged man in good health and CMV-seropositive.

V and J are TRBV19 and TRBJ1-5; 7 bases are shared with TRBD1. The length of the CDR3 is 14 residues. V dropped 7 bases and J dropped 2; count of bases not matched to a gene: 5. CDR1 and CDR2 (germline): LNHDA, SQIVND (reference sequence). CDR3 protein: CASKAGQGNQPQHF. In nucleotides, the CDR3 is TGTGCCAGTAAGGCTGGACAGGGCAATCAGCCCCAGCATTTT.

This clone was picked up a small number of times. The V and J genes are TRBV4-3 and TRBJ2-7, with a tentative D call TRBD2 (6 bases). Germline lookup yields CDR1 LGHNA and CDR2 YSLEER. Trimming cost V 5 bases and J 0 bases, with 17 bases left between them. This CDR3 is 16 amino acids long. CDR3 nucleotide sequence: TGCGCCAGCAGCGTCGGGAGCTGGGAAAGCTCCTACGAGCAGTACTTC. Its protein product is CASSVGSWESSYEQYF.

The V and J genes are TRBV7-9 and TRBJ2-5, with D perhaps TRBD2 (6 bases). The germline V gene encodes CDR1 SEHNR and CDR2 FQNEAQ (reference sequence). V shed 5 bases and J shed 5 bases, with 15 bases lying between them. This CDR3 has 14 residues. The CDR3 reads CASSPGHGRETQYF. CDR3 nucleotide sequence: TGTGCCAGCAGCCCAGGACATGGGAGGGAGACCCAGTACTTC.

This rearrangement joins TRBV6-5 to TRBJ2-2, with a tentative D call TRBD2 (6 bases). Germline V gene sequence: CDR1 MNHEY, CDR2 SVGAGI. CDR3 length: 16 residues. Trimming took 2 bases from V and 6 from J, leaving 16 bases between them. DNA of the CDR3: TGTGCCAGCAGTTACCCCGCCGGAGGGGAGCCCGGGGAGCTGTTTTTT. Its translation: CASSYPAGGEPGELFF.

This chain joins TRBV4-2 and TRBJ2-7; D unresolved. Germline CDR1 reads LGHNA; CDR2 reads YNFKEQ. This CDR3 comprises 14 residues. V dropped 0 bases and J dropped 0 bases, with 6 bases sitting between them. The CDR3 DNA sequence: TGTGCCAGCAGCCAAGATTACTCCTCCTACGAGCAGTACTTC. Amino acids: CASSQDYSSYEQYF.

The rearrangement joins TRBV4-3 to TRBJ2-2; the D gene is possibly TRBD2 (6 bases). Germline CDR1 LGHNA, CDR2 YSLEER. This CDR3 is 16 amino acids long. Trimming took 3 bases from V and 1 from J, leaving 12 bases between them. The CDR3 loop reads CASSQIGGGNTGELFF. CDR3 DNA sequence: TGCGCCAGCAGCCAGATTGGGGGAGGGAACACCGGGGAGCTGTTTTTT.

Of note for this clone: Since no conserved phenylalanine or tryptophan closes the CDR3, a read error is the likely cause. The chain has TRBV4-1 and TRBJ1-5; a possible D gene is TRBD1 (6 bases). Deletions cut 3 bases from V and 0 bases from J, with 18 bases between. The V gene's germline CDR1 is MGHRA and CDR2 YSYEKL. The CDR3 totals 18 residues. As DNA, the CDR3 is TGCGCCAGCAGCCACCCAAAGGGGGGGGGTTATAGCAATCAGCCCCAGCATGTT. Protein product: CASSHPKGGGYSNQPQHV.

The CDR3 DNA sequence: TGCGCCAGCAGCCAGGTACAGGGAAACAATCAGCCCCAGCATTTT. Its translation: CASSQVQGNNQPQHF. The gene calls are TRBV4-3 and TRBJ1-5; possibly TRBD1 for D (6 bases). The CDR3 runs 15 residues. V was trimmed by 3 bases and J by 3 bases, leaving 12 bases between them. Germline values: CDR1 LGHNA, CDR2 YSLEER.

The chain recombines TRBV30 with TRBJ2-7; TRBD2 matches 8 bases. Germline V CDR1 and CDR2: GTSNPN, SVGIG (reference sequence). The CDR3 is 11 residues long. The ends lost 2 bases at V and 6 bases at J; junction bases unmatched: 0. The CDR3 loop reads CAWSSGGEQYF. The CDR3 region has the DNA TGTGCCTGGAGTAGCGGGGGCGAGCAGTACTTC.

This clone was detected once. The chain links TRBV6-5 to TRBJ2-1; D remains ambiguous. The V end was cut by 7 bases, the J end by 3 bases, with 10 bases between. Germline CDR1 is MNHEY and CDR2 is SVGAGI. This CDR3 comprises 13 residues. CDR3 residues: CASTPSGYNEQFF. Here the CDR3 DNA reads TGTGCCAGCACTCCGTCAGGCTACAATGAGCAGTTCTTC.

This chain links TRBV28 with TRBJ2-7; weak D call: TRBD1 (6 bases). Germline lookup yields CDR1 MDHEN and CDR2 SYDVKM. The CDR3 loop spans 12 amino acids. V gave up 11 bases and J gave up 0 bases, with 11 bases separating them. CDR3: CASGALSYEQYF. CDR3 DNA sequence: TGTGCCTCAGGGGCTCTCTCCTACGAGCAGTACTTC. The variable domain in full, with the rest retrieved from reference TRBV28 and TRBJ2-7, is DVKVTQSSRYLVKRTGEKVFLECVQDMDHENMFWYRQDPGLGLRLIYFSYDVKMKEKGDIPEGYSVSREKKERFSLILESASTNQTSMYLCASGALSYEQYFGPGTRLTVT.

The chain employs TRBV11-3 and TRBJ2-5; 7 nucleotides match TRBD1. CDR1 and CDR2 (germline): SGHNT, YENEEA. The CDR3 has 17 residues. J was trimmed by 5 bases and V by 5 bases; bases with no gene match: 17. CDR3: CASSQDRSLALGETQYF. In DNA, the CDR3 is TGTGCCAGCAGCCAGGACAGGAGTCTTGCTTTGGGGGAGACCCAGTACTTC.